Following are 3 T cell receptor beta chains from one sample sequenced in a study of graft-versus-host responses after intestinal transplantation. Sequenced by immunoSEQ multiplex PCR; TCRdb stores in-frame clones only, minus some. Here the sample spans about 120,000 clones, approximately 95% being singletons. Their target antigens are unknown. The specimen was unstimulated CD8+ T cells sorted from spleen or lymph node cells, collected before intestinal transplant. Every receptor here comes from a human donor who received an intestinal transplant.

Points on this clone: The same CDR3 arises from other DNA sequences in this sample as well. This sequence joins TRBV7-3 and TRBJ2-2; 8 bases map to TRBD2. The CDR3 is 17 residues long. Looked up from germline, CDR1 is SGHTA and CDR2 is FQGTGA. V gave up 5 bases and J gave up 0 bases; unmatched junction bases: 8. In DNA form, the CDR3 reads TGTGCCAGCAGCCCCCTCGATAGCGGGGCGAACACCGGGGAGCTGTTTTTT. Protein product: CASSPLDSGANTGELFF.

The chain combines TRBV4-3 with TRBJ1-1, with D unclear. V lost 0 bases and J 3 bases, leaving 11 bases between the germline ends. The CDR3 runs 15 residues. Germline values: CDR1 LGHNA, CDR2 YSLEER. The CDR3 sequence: CASSQESGGYTEAFF. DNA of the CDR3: TGCGCCAGCAGCCAAGAGTCCGGCGGATACACTGAAGCTTTCTTT.

The CDR3 is CASSSRGAGVETQYF. DNA for the CDR3: TGTGCCAGCAGTTCTCGAGGGGCGGGAGTTGAGACCCAGTACTTC. The rearrangement links TRBV28 to TRBJ2-5, with 7 bases lining up with TRBD2. Germline V lookup: CDR1 MDHEN, CDR2 SYDVKM. V lost 4 bases, J lost 5 bases, and 10 bases stayed unmatched. CDR3 length: 15 amino acids.